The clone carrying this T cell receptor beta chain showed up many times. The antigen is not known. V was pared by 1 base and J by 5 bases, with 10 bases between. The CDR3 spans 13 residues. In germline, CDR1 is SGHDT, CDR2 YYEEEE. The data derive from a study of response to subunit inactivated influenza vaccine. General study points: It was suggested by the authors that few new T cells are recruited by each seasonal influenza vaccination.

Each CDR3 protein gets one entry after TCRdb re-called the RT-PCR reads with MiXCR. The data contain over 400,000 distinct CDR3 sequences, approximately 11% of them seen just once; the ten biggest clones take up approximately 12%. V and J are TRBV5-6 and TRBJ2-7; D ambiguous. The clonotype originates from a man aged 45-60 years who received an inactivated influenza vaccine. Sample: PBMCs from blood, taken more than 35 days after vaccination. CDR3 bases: TGTGCCAGCAGCTTGACACCTACGGACGAGCAGTACTTC. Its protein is CASSLTPTDEQYF.